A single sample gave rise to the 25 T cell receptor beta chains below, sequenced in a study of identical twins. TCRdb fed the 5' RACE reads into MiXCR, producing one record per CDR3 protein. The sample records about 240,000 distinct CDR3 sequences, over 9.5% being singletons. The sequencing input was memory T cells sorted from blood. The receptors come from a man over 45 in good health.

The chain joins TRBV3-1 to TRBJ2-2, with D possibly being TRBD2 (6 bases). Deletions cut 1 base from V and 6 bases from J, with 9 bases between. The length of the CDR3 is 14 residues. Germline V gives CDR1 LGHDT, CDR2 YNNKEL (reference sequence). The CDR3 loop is CASSQAGGPGELFF. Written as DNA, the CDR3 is TGTGCCAGCAGCCAAGCAGGAGGGCCCGGGGAGCTGTTTTTT.

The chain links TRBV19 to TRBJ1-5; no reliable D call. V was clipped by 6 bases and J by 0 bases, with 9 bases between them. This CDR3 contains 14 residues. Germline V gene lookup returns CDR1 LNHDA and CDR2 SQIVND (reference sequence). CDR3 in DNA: TGTGCCAGTAGGGACCTATATAGCAATCAGCCCCAGCATTTT. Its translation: CASRDLYSNQPQHF.

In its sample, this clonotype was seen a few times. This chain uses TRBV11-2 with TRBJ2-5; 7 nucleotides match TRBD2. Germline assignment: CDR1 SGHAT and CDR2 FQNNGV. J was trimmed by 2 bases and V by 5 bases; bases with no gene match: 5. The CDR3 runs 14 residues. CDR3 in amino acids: CASSREANQETQYF. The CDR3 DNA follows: TGTGCCAGCAGCCGGGAGGCAAATCAAGAGACCCAGTACTTC.

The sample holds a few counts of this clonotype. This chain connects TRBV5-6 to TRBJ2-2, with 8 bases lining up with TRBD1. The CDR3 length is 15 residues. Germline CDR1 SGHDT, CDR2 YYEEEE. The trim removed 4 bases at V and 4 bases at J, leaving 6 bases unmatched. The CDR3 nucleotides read TGTGCCAGCAGCGTAGACAGGGGTGCCACCGGGGAGCTGTTTTTT. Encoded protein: CASSVDRGATGELFF. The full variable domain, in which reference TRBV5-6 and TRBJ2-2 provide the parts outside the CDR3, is DAGVTQSPTHLIKTRGQQVTLRCSPKSGHDTVSWYQQALGQGPQFIFQYYEEEERQRGNFPDRFSGHQFPNYSSELNVNALLLGDSALYLCASSVDRGATGELFFGEGSRLTVL.

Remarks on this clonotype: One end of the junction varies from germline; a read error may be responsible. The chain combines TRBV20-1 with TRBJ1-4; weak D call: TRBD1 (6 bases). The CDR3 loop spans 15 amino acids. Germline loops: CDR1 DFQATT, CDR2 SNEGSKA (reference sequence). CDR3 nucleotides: TGCGGTGCTAGAGATTGGAGGGGGTCTAATGAAAAACTGTTTTTT. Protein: CGARDWRGSNEKLFF.

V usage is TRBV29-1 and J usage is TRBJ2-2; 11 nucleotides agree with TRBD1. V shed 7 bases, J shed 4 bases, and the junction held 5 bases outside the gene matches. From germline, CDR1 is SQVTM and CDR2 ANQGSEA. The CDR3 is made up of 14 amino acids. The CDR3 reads CSASGQGGTGELFF. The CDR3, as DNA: TGCAGCGCTTCGGGACAGGGGGGCACCGGGGAGCTGTTTTTT.

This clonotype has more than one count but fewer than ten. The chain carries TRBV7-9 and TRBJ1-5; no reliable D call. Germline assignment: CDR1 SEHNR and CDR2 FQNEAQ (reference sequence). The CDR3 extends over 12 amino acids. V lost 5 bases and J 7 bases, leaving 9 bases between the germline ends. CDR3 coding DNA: TGTGCCAGCAGCCGTGCGGAACAGCCCCAGCATTTT. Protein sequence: CASSRAEQPQHF.

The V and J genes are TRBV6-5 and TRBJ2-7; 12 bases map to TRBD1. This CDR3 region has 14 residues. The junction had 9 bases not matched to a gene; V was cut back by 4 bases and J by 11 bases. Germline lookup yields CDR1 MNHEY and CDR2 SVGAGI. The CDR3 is CASSSRDRGRMEYF. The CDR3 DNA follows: TGTGCCAGCAGTTCCCGGGACAGGGGGCGGATGGAGTACTTC.

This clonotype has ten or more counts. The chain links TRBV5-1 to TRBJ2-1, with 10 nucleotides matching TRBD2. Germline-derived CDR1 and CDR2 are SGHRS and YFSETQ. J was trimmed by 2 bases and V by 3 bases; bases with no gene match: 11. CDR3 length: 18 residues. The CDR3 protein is CASSSAFLLAGAYNEQFF. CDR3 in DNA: TGCGCCAGCAGCTCAGCATTTCTTCTAGCGGGAGCCTACAATGAGCAGTTCTTC.

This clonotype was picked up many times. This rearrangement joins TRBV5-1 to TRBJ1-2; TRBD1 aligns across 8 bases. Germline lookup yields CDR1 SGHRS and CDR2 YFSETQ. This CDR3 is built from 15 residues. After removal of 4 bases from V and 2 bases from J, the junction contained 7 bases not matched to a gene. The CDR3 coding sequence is TGCGCCAGCAGCAGGGGGGACAGGAAAAACTATGGCTACACCTTC. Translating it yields CASSRGDRKNYGYTF. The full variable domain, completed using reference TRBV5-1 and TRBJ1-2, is KAGVTQTPRYLIKTRGQQVTLSCSPISGHRSVSWYQQTPGQGLQFLFEYFSETQRNKGNFPGRFSGRQFSNSRSEMNVSTLELGDSALYLCASSRGDRKNYGYTFGSGTRLTVV.

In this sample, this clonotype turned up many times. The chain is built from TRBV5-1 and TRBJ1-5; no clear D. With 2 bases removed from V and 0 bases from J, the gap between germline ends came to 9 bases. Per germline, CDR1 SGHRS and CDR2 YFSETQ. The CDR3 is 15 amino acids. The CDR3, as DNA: TGCGCCAGCAGCTTCGACGGTTATAGCAATCAGCCCCAGCATTTT. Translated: CASSFDGYSNQPQHF. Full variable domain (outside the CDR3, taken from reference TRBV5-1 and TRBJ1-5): KAGVTQTPRYLIKTRGQQVTLSCSPISGHRSVSWYQQTPGQGLQFLFEYFSETQRNKGNFPGRFSGRQFSNSRSEMNVSTLELGDSALYLCASSFDGYSNQPQHFGDGTRLSIL.

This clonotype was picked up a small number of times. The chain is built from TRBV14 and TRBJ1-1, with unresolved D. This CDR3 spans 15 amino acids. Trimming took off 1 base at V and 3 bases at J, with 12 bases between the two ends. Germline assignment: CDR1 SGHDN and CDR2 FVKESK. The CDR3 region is CASSQVGREDTEAFF. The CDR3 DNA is TGTGCCAGCAGCCAAGTAGGGAGGGAGGACACTGAAGCTTTCTTT.

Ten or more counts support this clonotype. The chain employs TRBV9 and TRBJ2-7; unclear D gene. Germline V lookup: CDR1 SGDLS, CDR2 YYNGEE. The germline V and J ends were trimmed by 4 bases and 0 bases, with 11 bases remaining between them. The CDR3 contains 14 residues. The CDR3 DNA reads TGTGCCAGCAGCCCCCGACTGTACTCCTACGAGCAGTACTTC. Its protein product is CASSPRLYSYEQYF.

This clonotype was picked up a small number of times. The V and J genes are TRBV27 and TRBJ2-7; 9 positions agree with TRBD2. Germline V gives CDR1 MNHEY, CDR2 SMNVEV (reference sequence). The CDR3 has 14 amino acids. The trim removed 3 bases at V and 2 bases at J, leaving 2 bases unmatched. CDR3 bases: TGTGCCAGCAGTTTGGTAGCGGGGGCCTACGAGCAGTACTTC. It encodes CASSLVAGAYEQYF.

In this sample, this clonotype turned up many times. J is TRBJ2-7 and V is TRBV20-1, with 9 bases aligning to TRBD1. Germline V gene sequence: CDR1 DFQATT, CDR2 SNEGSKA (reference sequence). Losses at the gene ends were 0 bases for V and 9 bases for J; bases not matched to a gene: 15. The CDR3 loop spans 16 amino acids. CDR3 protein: CSARDRWGQGLVGQYF. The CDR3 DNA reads TGCAGTGCTAGAGATCGGTGGGGACAGGGTCTTGTTGGGCAGTACTTC.

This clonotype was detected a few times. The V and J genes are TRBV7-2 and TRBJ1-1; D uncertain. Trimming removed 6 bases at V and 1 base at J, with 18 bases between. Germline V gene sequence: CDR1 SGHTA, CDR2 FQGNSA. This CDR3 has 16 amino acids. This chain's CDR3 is CASSVNGRGGNTEAFF. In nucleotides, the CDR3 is TGTGCCAGCAGTGTTAACGGTCGGGGAGGGAACACTGAAGCTTTCTTT. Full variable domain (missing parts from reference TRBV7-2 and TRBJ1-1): GAGVSQSPSNKVTEKGKDVELRCDPISGHTALYWYRQSLGQGLEFLIYFQGNSAPDKSGLPSDRFSAERTGGSVSTLTIQRTQQEDSAVYLCASSVNGRGGNTEAFFGQGTRLTVV.

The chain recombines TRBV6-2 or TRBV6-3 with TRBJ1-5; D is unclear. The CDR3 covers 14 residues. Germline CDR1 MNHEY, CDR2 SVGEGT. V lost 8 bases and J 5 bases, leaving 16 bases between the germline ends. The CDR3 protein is CASRQQQRDQPQHF. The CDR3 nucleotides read TGTGCCAGCCGTCAACAACAGCGCGATCAGCCCCAGCATTTT.

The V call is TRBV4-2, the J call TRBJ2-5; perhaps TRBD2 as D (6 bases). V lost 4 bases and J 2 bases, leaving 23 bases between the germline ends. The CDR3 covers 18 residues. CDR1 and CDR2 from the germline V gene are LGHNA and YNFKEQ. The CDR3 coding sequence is TGTGCCAGCAGCCGGGGGGTATCTGGGGTTGCCGGTCAAGAGACCCAGTACTTC. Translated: CASSRGVSGVAGQETQYF.

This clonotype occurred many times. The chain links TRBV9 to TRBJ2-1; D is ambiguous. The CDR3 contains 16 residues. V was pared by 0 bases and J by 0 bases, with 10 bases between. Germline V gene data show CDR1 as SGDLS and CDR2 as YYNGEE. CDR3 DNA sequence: TGTGCCAGCAGCGTAGAGGACGTAAGCTCCTACAATGAGCAGTTCTTC. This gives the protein CASSVEDVSSYNEQFF.

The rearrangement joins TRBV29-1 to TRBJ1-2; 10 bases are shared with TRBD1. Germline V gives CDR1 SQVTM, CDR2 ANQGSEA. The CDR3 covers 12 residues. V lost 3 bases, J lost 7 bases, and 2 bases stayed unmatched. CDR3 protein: CSVEGQGTGYTF. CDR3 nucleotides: TGCAGCGTTGAGGGACAGGGGACTGGCTACACCTTC. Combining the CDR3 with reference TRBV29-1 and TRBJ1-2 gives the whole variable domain SAVISQKPSRDICQRGTSLTIQCQVDSQVTMMFWYRQQPGQSLTLIATANQGSEATYESGFVIDKFPISRPNLTFSTLTVSNMSPEDSSIYLCSVEGQGTGYTFGSGTRLTVV.

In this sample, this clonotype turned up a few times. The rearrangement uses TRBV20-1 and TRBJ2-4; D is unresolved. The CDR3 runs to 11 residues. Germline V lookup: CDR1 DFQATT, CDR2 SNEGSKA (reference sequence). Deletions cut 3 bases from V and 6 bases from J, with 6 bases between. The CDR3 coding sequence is TGCAGTGCTAGCCTCGGAAACATTCAGTACTTC. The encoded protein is CSASLGNIQYF.

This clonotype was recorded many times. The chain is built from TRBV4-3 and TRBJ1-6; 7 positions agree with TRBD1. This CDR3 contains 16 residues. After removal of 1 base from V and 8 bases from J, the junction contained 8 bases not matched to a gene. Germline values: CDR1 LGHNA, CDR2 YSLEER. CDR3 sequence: CASSQAPQGIHSPLHF. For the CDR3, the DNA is TGCGCCAGCAGCCAAGCCCCACAGGGGATCCATTCACCCCTCCACTTT.

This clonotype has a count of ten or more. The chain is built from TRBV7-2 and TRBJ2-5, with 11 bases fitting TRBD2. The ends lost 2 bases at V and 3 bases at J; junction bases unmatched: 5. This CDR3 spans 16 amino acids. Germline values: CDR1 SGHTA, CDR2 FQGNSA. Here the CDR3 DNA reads TGTGCCAGCAGCTTATCCCGACTAGCGGGAAAAGAGACCCAGTACTTC. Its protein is CASSLSRLAGKETQYF.

The CDR3 nucleotides are TGTGCCAGCAGTTCCGGGGGACTAGCGGGTCACACCGGGGAGCTGTTTTTT. Translation: CASSSGGLAGHTGELFF. The V call is TRBV6-5, the J call TRBJ2-2; 12 bases match TRBD2. This CDR3 is built from 17 residues. Germline CDR1 is MNHEY and CDR2 is SVGAGI. V gave up 4 bases and J gave up 3 bases; unmatched junction bases: 6.

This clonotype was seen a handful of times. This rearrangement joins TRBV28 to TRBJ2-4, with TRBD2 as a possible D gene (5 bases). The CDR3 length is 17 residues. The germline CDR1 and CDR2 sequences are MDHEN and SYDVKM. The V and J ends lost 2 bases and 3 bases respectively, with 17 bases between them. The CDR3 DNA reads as TGTGCCAGCAGTTTAGGAATTTTCGGGGAAGGCAAAAACATTCAGTACTTC. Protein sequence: CASSLGIFGEGKNIQYF.